This is a list of T cell receptor beta chains from one sample in a study of CD8 T cells in ankylosing spondylitis. MiXCR was run by TCRdb on the 5' RACE reads, yielding one entry per CDR3 protein. The sample has over 700,000 distinct CDR3 sequences, under 20% seen once. Sequenced input: blood, either unsorted or a sorted T cell fraction (not recorded which). The receptors originated from a male donor with ankylosing spondylitis. The CDR3 runs from the conserved cysteine through the conserved F or W.

j_call v_call cdr3_aa
TRBJ2-3 TRBV29-1 CSVEGEFSEDTQYF
TRBJ2-3 TRBV18 CASSPPERGQYF
TRBJ1-1 TRBV2 CASSKQGGPEAFF
TRBJ2-2 TRBV12-3/TRBV12-4 CASSHRTVNTGELFF
TRBJ2-7 TRBV7-2 CASSLRASGGAYEQYF
TRBJ2-5 TRBV6-5 CASSNPGTEQETQYF
TRBJ2-3 TRBV24-1 CAIGQGFPDTQYF
TRBJ1-1 TRBV6-2/TRBV6-3 CASGPGPGGTEAFF
TRBJ2-2 TRBV12-3/TRBV12-4 CASSFSGTGDTGELFF
TRBJ1-5 TRBV6-2/TRBV6-3 CASRDGTGRQPQHF
TRBJ1-6 TRBV7-8 CASSLSTYRVDSPLHF
TRBJ1-2 TRBV27 CASSPTGVGYTF
TRBJ1-2 TRBV29-1 CSVEDVGNLGYTF
TRBJ1-5 TRBV12-3/TRBV12-4 CASSPGSFRQPQHF
TRBJ2-2 TRBV12-3/TRBV12-4 CASSGGKGDTGELFF
TRBJ2-7 TRBV27 CASSSGHMSYEQYF
TRBJ2-7 TRBV5-1 CASSLSQVNYEQYF
TRBJ1-2 TRBV12-3/TRBV12-4 CASSPEGPQAGGYTF
TRBJ2-7 TRBV28 CASSPLTGAISYEQYF
TRBJ1-6 TRBV3-1 CASSQDFGQGLRSPLHF
TRBJ2-3 TRBV2 CASSTTSGDTGTQYF
TRBJ2-5 TRBV20-1 CSALKGVPLQETQYF
TRBJ2-2 TRBV5-1 CASSYAGTGNTGELFF
TRBJ2-7 TRBV9 CASSVGQGVYEQYF
TRBJ2-1 TRBV12-3/TRBV12-4 CASSPSGRGNEQFF
TRBJ2-1 TRBV27 CASSFLAGRIYNEQFF
TRBJ2-1 TRBV11-1 CASSLNYRDYTYNEQFF
TRBJ1-1 TRBV5-1 CASSLWGAEAFF
TRBJ1-1 TRBV9 CASSVGSGMNTEAFF
TRBJ2-1 TRBV5-5 CASSLGLGSYNEQFF
TRBJ2-1 TRBV12-3/TRBV12-4 CASREDGYNEQFF
TRBJ2-6 TRBV5-1 CASSGTRTYPSGANVLTF
TRBJ2-1 TRBV12-3/TRBV12-4 CASSFSRGQVGANEQFF
TRBJ2-2 TRBV6-5 CASSYLRGRGTGELFF
TRBJ1-1 TRBV5-1 CASSFEYVNTEAFF
TRBJ2-1 TRBV20-1 CSARDRTPPF
TRBJ2-3 TRBV12-3/TRBV12-4 CASSLSGPNSTDTQYF
TRBJ1-2 TRBV20-1 CSVPDRGHSYTF
TRBJ1-1 TRBV6-5 CASSYTWDGEAFF
TRBJ2-7 TRBV25-1 CASSEYGSSYEQYF
TRBJ2-6 TRBV5-1 CASSLTPSGANVLTF
TRBJ1-5 TRBV3-1 CASSQDKGGQPQHF
TRBJ2-7 TRBV7-9 CASSPIGTSGGSYEQYF
TRBJ1-5 TRBV6-2/TRBV6-3 CASSYERDKGQPQHF
TRBJ1-1 TRBV12-3/TRBV12-4 CASSLGQPEAFF
TRBJ1-5 TRBV7-2 CASSPHGQLNQPQHF
TRBJ2-1 TRBV5-1 CASSWGGAVSYNEQFF